The entry below gives a single T cell receptor beta chain sequence along with its context. This clonotype was seen ten or more times. This receptor's antigen is unknown. Base qualities were left out, and no much larger clone turns up one base away. Healthy controls were blood bank volunteers in Maryland, USA. For unsorted PBMC libraries, 2 million PBMCs were used after storage in RNAlater at -80 degrees C until RNA extraction. PBMCs were separated from peripheral blood using Ficoll-Hypaque density gradient centrifugation and then cryopreserved in liquid nitrogen. The data were obtained in a study of neurological immune-mediated disorders (dated by TCRdb to the late 2010s). Regarding the complete study: The study compared peripheral blood TCR-beta repertoires of HTLV-I-associated myelopathy (HAM/TSP) patients, multiple sclerosis patients and healthy controls using UMI-based sequencing. Alongside PBMC samples, the set of about 97 TCR-beta libraries contained longitudinal samples, technical triplicates, and paired CD4+ and CD8+ T-cell subsets that had been sorted. The cohort comprised 68 subjects: approximately 15 HAM/TSP patients, 35 or so multiple sclerosis patients and some 20 healthy controls.

V was cut back by 6 bases and J by 1 base, leaving a gap of 7 bases between them. The CDR3 spans 12 residues, from the cysteine through the phenylalanine. The CDR3 DNA has 36 bases and is translated from base 1. cDNA synthesis used template-switch 5'RACE with a primer carrying a 10-nucleotide random unique molecular identifier tagging each TCR transcript. Over 190 million TCR-beta sequences, covering 15-18 subjects, were produced in each sequencing run. The RNeasy kit was used for extraction of total RNA. TCR-beta VDJ regions were amplified with primers for the TCR constant region and the 5'RACE anchor, using the KAPA Real-time Library Amplification kit. Sample indexes and Illumina adaptors were added in a first PCR, and a second PCR then increased library yield. After purification with Ampure beads, the TCR product of roughly 650 bp was size-selected on a 2% E-gel SizeSelection system. Before pooling, libraries had their quality checked on a Bioanalyzer, their concentration measured with Qubit, and their quantity determined with the Kapa Library Quantification kit. An Illumina HiSeq 2500 sequenced the libraries paired-end 2 x 150 bp. To increase sequence diversity, about 23-30% phiX was spiked into each library pool. As for the authors' bioinformatics: Quality-filtered reads were processed with the UMI-based MiGEC pipeline, and over 85% of raw TCR sequences were removed by the MiGEC pipeline during error correction. IMGT germline references were used for aligning VDJ genes, and each clonotype was defined as a unique CDR3 amino acid sequence together with its V-J genes. Clonal expansion, Shannon diversity, and CDR3 relatedness (CalcPairwiseDistances, ClusterSamples) were evaluated with VDJtools, and phylogenetic trees were built with CLCbio workbench. Expanded clones were defined as having at least 8 unique UMIs, based on coefficient-of-variation modelling across technical triplicates. TCRdb trimmed the raw reads at Q25, called clones with MiXCR and kept productive beta chains. Every CDR3 protein is listed once, alongside the most common genes and DNA of its rows. TCRdb's processing, not the study's, gives the V and J calls here. Counted in this sample were under 90,000 distinct CDR3 sequences; about 9.4% of them appeared once. The ten largest clonotypes hold less than 2% of the sample.

What the authors observed across the whole study: The highest TCR clonal expansion was observed in HAM/TSP patients, whereas the lowest was observed in MS patients, even when compared with healthy controls. No identical CDR3 amino acid sequences were found to be shared among expanded clones across subjects, suggesting that TCR-beta repertoires were private in all groups.

Recombination joined TRBV12-3 or TRBV12-4 with TRBJ2-7; the D gene remains uncertain. Source material: PBMCs. The TCR was taken from a man in his fifties or sixties in good health. For the CDR3, the sequence is CASRSASYEQYF. The nucleotide sequence is given as TGTGCCAGCAGATCAGCTTCCTACGAGCAGTACTTC.